Below, 14 T cell receptor beta chains from the same sample are listed, as sequenced in a study of identical twins. TCRdb reanalysed the 5' RACE reads using MiXCR and keeps one entry per CDR3 protein. The repertoire includes hundreds of thousands of distinct CDR3 sequences, 6% to 8% of them detected once, and around 5.4% sits in the top ten. These same records also appear under a second study, on yellow fever vaccine responses in identical twins.

The source material was CD8+ T cells sorted from blood. All receptors come from a woman aged 18-35 years in good health.

This clonotype showed up many times. The chain links TRBV28 to TRBJ2-1; 11 bases are shared with TRBD2. The J segment lost 4 bases and the V segment lost 4 bases, leaving 9 bases of the junction unmatched. The CDR3 has 17 amino acids. Germline CDR1 reads MDHEN; CDR2 reads SYDVKM. The DNA of the CDR3 is TGTGCCAGCAGTTCCTCGACTAGCGGGGAGGGTTACAATGAGCAGTTCTTC. It encodes CASSSSTSGEGYNEQFF.

V and J are TRBV7-9 and TRBJ2-7; maybe TRBD1 (5 bases). CDR3 size: 15 residues. Trimming stripped 1 base from V and 6 bases from J, with 16 bases between. Germline CDR1 SEHNR, CDR2 FQNEAQ (reference sequence). The CDR3, as DNA: TGTGCCAGCAGCTTAGTAGGGGTAGGAAGTAGCGAGCAGTACGTC. Translated: CASSLVGVGSSEQYV.

This clonotype was picked up many times. J is TRBJ2-5 and V is TRBV20-1; the D gene is possibly TRBD1 (6 bases). V dropped 4 bases and J dropped 4 bases, with 10 bases sitting between them. Germline V CDR1 and CDR2: DFQATT, SNEGSKA (reference sequence). This CDR3 comprises 12 residues. The CDR3 here is CSANVRGETQYF. Written as DNA, the CDR3 is TGCAGTGCTAACGTCAGGGGAGAGACCCAGTACTTC.

The chain carries TRBV6-5 and TRBJ1-1; D perhaps matches TRBD1 (5 bases). This CDR3 has 10 amino acids. With 6 bases removed from V and 6 bases from J, the gap between germline ends came to 5 bases. Germline lookup yields CDR1 MNHEY and CDR2 SVGAGI. CDR3 coding DNA: TGTGCCAGCAGAGGGGCTGAAGCTTTCTTT. Protein product: CASRGAEAFF.

The chain has TRBV13 and TRBJ1-2; D uncertain. The CDR3 totals 15 residues. CDR1 PRHDT and CDR2 FYEKMQ come from the germline V gene (reference sequence). Trimming removed 1 base at V and 8 bases at J, with 17 bases between. This CDR3 is CASSLAGLRPDGYTF. Here the CDR3 DNA reads TGTGCCAGCAGCTTAGCGGGCCTCCGGCCGGACGGCTACACCTTC. The variable domain in full, with the rest retrieved from reference TRBV13 and TRBJ1-2, is AAGVIQSPRHLIKEKRETATLKCYPIPRHDTVYWYQQGPGQDPQFLISFYEKMQSDKGSIPDRFSAQQFSDYHSELNMSSLELGDSALYFCASSLAGLRPDGYTFGSGTRLTVV.

This clonotype was found many times. This chain links TRBV27 with TRBJ1-1, with TRBD1 as a possible D gene (5 bases). The CDR3 is 15 amino acids. The V gene's germline CDR1 is MNHEY and CDR2 SMNVEV (reference sequence). Trimming removed 4 bases at V and 5 bases at J, with 17 bases between. For the CDR3, the DNA is TGTGCCAGCAGTTCCGGACTGCTGGGGGGGACTGAAGCTTTCTTT. It yields the protein CASSSGLLGGTEAFF.

This clonotype came up many times. The rearrangement uses TRBV19 and TRBJ1-5; D is unresolved. V dropped 6 bases and J dropped 8 bases, with 14 bases sitting between them. The germline V gene encodes CDR1 LNHDA and CDR2 SQIVND (reference sequence). The CDR3 totals 13 residues. Here the CDR3 reads CASSPTAVKPQHF. Here the CDR3 DNA reads TGTGCCAGTAGCCCTACGGCGGTTAAGCCCCAGCATTTT. Supplemented by reference TRBV19 and TRBJ1-5, the full variable domain reads DGGITQSPKYLFRKEGQNVTLSCEQNLNHDAMYWYRQDPGQGLRLIYYSQIVNDFQKGDIAEGYSVSREKKESFPLTVTSAQKNPTAFYLCASSPTAVKPQHFGDGTRLSIL.

This chain links TRBV7-9 with TRBJ2-7; 11 nucleotides match TRBD2. The CDR3 consists of 15 residues. The ends lost 4 bases at V and 2 bases at J; junction bases unmatched: 4. Germline V gene sequence: CDR1 SEHNR, CDR2 FQNEAQ (reference sequence). Here the CDR3 DNA reads TGTGCCAGCAGCTCGGGACTAGCGGATCCCTACGAGCAGTACTTC. It specifies CASSSGLADPYEQYF.

The chain combines TRBV5-6 with TRBJ2-7; 10 bases match TRBD2. V was pared by 3 bases and J by 5 bases, with 5 bases of the junction left unmatched. Per germline, CDR1 SGHDT and CDR2 YYEEEE. The CDR3 contains 14 residues. CDR3 sequence reads: CASSSSGRSDEQYF. CDR3 sequence (DNA): TGTGCCAGCAGCTCTAGCGGGAGAAGCGACGAGCAGTACTTC.

This clonotype was counted only a few times. The genes are TRBV9 and TRBJ2-1; the match to TRBD2 covers 9 bases. Unmatched junction bases numbered 6, after V lost 4 bases and J lost 4 bases. Germline V gene data show CDR1 as SGDLS and CDR2 as YYNGEE. The CDR3 contains 15 residues. The CDR3, as DNA: TGTGCCAGCAGCCTTAGCGGGAGTGAGTACAATGAGCAGTTCTTC. This gives the protein CASSLSGSEYNEQFF.

The CDR3 DNA sequence: TGCGCCAGCAGCTTGGCCGTTGCGGGAGATGACACCGGGGAGCTGTTTTTT. Protein: CASSLAVAGDDTGELFF. The chain has TRBV5-1 and TRBJ2-2; TRBD2 matches 7 bases. The length of the CDR3 is 17 residues. CDR1 and CDR2 (germline): SGHRS, YFSETQ. Losses at the gene ends were 0 bases for V and 3 bases for J; bases not matched to a gene: 8.

This clonotype has at least ten counts. V is TRBV4-2 and J is TRBJ2-1; 8 nucleotides match TRBD2. The CDR3 contains 15 residues. Looked up from germline, CDR1 is LGHNA and CDR2 is YNFKEQ. J gave up 8 bases and V 0 bases, and 6 bases lay outside the gene matches. In nucleotides, the CDR3 is TGTGCCAGCAGCCAAGAGGGACTAGGGGTATATGAGCAGTTCTTC. This encodes CASSQEGLGVYEQFF.

The rearrangement links TRBV11-2 to TRBJ2-3; 9 bases are shared with TRBD2. V trimming: 8 bases; J trimming: 6 bases; junction bases outside the gene matches: 6. Germline CDR1 SGHAT, CDR2 FQNNGV. The CDR3 contains 13 residues. The CDR3: CASPSGEGDTQYF. DNA of the CDR3: TGTGCCAGCCCTAGCGGGGAAGGGGATACGCAGTATTTT.

This clonotype was counted between two and nine times. This rearrangement joins TRBV20-1 to TRBJ2-1, with 7 bases aligning to TRBD1. Losses at the gene ends were 5 bases for V and 3 bases for J; bases not matched to a gene: 4. This CDR3 spans 13 amino acids. Per the germline V gene, CDR1 is DFQATT and CDR2 is SNEGSKA (reference sequence). The CDR3: CSARRDSYNEQFF. The CDR3 coding sequence is TGCAGTGCTCGCCGGGACAGCTACAATGAGCAGTTCTTC.